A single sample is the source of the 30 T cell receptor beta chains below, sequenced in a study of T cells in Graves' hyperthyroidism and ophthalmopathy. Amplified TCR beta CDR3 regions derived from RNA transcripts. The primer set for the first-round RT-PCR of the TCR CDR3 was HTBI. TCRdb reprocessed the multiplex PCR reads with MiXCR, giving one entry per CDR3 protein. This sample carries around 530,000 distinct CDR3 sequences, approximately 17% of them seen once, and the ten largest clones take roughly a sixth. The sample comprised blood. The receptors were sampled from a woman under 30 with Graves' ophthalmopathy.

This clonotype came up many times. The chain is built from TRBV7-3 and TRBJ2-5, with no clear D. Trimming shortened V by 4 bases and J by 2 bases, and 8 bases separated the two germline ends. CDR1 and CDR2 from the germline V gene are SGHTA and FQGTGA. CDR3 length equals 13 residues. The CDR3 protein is CASSSNRQETQYF. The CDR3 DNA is TGTGCCAGCAGCTCTAATCGGCAAGAGACCCAGTACTTC.

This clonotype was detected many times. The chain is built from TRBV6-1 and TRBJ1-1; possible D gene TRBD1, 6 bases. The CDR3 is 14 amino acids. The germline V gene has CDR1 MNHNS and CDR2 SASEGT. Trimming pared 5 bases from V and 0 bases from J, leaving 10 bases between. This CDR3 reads CASSTQGLNTEAFF. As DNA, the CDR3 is TGTGCCAGCAGTACACAGGGCTTGAACACTGAAGCTTTCTTT.

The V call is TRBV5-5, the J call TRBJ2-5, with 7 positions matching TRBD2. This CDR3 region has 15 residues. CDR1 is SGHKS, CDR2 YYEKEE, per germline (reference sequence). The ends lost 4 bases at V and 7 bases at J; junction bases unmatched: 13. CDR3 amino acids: CASSTRDYPTGTQYF. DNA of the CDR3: TGTGCCAGCAGCACCCGGGACTACCCGACGGGGACCCAGTACTTC. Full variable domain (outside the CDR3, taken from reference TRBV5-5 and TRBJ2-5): DAGVTQSPTHLIKTRGQQVTLRCSPISGHKSVSWYQQVLGQGPQFIFQYYEKEERGRGNFPDRFSARQFPNYSSELNVNALLLGDSALYLCASSTRDYPTGTQYFGPGTRLLVL.

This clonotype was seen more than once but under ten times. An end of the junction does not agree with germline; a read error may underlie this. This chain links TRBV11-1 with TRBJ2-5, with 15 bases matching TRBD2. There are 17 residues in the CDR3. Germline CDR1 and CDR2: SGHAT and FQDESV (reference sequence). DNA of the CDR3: TGCGCCAGCAGCGAAGGGACTAGCGGGGGGACCCAAGAGACCCAGTACTTC. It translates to CASSEGTSGGTQETQYF.

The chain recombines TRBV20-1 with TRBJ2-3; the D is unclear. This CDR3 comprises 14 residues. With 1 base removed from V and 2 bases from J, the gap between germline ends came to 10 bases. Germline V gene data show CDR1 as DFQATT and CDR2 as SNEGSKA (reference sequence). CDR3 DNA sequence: TGCAGTGCTAGAGTCTCCCGGCCCACAGATACGCAGTATTTT. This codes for CSARVSRPTDTQYF.

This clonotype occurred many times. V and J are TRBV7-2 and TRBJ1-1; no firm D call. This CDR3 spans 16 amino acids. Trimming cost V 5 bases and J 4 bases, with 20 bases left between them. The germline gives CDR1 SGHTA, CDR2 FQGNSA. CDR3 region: CASSHYLRVICTEAFF. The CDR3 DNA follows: TGTGCCAGCAGCCATTACCTAAGGGTTATATGCACTGAAGCTTTCTTT.

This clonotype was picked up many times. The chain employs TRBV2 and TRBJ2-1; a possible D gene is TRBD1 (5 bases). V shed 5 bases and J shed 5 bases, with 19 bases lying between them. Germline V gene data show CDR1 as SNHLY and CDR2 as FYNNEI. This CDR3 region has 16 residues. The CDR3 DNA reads TGTGCCAGCAGTATGAATCGCGGCAGGGCGAACAATGAGCAGTTCTTC. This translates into CASSMNRGRANNEQFF.

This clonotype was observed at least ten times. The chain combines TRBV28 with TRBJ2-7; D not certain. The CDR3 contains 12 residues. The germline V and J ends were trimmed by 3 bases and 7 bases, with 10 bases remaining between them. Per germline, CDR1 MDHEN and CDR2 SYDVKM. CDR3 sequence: CASSLARLEQYF. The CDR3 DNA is TGTGCCAGCAGTTTGGCGCGTCTTGAGCAGTACTTC.

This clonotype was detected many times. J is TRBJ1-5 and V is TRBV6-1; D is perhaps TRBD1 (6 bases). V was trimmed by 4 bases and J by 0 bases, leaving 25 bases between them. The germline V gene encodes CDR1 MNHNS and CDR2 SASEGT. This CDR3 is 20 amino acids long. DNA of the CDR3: TGTGCCAGCAGTGGTCCAGGTGAGGGGGGCGGCTTTCTTAGCAATCAGCCCCAGCATTTT. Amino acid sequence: CASSGPGEGGGFLSNQPQHF.

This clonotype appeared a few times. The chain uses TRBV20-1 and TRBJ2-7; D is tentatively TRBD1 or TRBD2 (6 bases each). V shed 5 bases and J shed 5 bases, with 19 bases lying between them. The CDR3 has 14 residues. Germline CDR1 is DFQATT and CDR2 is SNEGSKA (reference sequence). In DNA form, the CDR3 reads TGCAGTGCTTACGGGGGCCCCCTCACGGACGAGCAGTACTTC. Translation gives CSAYGGPLTDEQYF.

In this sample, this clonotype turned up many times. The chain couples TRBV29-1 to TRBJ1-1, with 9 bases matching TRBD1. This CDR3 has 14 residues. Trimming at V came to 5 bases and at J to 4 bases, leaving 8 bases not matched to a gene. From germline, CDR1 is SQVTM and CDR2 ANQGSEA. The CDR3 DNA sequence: TGCAGCGTTTCATCGGGACAGGGCGCCACTGAAGCTTTCTTT. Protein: CSVSSGQGATEAFF.

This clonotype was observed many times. CDR3 residues: CASSQGAQGAEAFF. CDR3 nucleotides: TGTGCCAGCAGCCAAGGGGCGCAAGGGGCTGAAGCTTTCTTT. The chain uses TRBV9 and TRBJ1-1, with D tentatively TRBD1 (5 bases). The V gene's germline CDR1 is SGDLS and CDR2 YYNGEE. The CDR3 is 14 amino acids. Trimming took off 4 bases at V and 6 bases at J, with 16 bases between the two ends.

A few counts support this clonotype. CDR3 sequence reads: CASSFDRNQETQYF. The CDR3 region has the DNA TGTGCCAGCAGTTTCGACAGAAATCAAGAGACCCAGTACTTC. The chain uses TRBV2 and TRBJ2-5; a possible D gene is TRBD1 (5 bases). CDR3 length equals 14 residues. The V gene lost 5 bases and the J gene lost 2 bases, with 12 bases spanning the gap. Germline V CDR1 and CDR2: SNHLY, FYNNEI.

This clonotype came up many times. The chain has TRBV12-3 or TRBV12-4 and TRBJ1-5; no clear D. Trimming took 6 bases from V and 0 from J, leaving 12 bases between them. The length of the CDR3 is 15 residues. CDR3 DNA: TGTGCCAGCAGCCGCGAGACGCGTAGCAATCAGCCCCAGCATTTT. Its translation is CASSRETRSNQPQHF.

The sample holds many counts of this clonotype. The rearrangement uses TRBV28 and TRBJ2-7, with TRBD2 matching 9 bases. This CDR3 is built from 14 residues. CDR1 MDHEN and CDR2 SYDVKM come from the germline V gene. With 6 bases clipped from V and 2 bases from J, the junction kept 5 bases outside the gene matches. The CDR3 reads CASRTSGGTYEQYF. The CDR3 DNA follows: TGTGCCAGCAGGACTAGCGGCGGAACCTACGAGCAGTACTTC. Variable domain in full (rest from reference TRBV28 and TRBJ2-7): DVKVTQSSRYLVKRTGEKVFLECVQDMDHENMFWYRQDPGLGLRLIYFSYDVKMKEKGDIPEGYSVSREKKERFSLILESASTNQTSMYLCASRTSGGTYEQYFGPGTRLTVT.

CDR3 coding DNA: TGTGCCAGCAGTAGCCCACAGGGTGGGGTATTTGGTACTGAAGCTTTCTTT. It encodes CASSSPQGGVFGTEAFF. The rearrangement uses TRBV28 and TRBJ1-1, with D possibly being TRBD1 (6 bases). Germline CDR1 reads MDHEN; CDR2 reads SYDVKM. Trimming removed 5 bases from V and 5 bases from J, with 24 bases in between. This CDR3 is built from 17 residues.

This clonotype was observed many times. CDR3 in amino acids: CASSLEGRGSAMNTEAFF. The CDR3 region has the DNA TGTGCCAGCAGCTTAGAGGGGCGCGGGTCCGCCATGAACACTGAAGCTTTCTTT. The chain joins TRBV7-8 to TRBJ1-1, with a tentative D call TRBD1 (5 bases). Germline CDR1 and CDR2: SGHVS and FQNEAQ. This CDR3 contains 18 residues. Trimming stripped 1 base from V and 0 bases from J, with 18 bases between.

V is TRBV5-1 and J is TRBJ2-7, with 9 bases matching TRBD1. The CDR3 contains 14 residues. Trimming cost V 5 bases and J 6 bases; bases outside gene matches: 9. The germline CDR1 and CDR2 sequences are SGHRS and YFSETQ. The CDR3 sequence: CASSSGQGIFEQYF. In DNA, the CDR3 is TGCGCCAGCAGTTCAGGACAGGGGATATTCGAGCAGTACTTC.

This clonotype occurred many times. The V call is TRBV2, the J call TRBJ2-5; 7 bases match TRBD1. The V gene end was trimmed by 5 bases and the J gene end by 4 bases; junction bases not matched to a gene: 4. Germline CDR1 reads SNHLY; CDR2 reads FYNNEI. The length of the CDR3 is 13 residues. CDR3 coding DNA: TGTGCCAGCAGTCAACAGGGGACAGAGACCCAGTACTTC. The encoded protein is CASSQQGTETQYF.

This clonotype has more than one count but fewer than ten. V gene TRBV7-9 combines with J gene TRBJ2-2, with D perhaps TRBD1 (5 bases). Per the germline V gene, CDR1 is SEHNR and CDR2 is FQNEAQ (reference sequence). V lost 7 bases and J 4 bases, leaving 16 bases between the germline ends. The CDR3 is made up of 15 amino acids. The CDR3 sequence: CASTPQGMSTGELFF. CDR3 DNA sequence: TGTGCCAGCACCCCCCAGGGTATGAGCACCGGGGAGCTGTTTTTT.

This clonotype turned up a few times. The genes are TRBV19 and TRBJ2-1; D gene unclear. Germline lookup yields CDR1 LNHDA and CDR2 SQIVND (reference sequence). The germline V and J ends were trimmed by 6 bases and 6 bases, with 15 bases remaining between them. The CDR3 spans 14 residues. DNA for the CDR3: TGTGCCAGTAGCATGGAAGGGTCCCTCAATGAGCAGTTCTTC. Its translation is CASSMEGSLNEQFF.

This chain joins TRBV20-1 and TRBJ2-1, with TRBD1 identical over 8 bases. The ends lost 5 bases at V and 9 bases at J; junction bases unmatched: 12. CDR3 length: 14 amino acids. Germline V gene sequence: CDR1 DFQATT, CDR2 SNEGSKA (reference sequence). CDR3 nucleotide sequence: TGCAGTGCTCCCGTGCAGGGGGCGTTAATTGAGCAGTTCTTC. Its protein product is CSAPVQGALIEQFF.

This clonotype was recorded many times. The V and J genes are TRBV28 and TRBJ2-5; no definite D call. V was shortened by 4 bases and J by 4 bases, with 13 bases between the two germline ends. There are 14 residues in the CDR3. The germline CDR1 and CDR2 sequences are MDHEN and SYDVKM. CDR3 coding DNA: TGTGCCAGCAGTTCGATGGATCTTCGAGAGACCCAGTACTTC. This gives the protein CASSSMDLRETQYF.

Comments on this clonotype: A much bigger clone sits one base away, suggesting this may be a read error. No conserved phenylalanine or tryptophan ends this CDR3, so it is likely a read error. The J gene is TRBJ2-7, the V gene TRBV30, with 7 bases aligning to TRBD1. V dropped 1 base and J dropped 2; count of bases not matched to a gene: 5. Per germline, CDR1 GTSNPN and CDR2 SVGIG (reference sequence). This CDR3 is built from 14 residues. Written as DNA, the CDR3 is TGTGCCTGGAGTGGCCCGGGACAGCCCTACGAGCAGTACTCC. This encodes CAWSGPGQPYEQYS.

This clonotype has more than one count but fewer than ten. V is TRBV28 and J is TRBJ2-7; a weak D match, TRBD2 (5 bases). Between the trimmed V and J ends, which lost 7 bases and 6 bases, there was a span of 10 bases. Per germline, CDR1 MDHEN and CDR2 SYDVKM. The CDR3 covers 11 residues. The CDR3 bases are TGTGCCAGCAAAGCCGGGGTCGAGCAGTACTTC. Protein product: CASKAGVEQYF.

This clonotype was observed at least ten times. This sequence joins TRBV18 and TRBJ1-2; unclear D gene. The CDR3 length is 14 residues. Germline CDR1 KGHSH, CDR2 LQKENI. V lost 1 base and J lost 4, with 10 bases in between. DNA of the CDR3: TGTGCCAGCTCACCACGGAATACGGGCTATGGCTACACCTTC. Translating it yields CASSPRNTGYGYTF. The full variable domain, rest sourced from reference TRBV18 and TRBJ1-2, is NAGVMQNPRHLVRRRGQEARLRCSPMKGHSHVYWYRQLPEEGLKFMVYLQKENIIDESGMPKERFSAEFPKEGPSILRIQQVVRGDSAAYFCASSPRNTGYGYTFGSGTRLTVV.

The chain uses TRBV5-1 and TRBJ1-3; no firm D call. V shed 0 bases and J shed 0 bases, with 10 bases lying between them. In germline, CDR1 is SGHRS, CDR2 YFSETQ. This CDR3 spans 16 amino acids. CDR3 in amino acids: CASSLGDAYSGNTIYF. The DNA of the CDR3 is TGCGCCAGCAGCTTGGGAGACGCGTACTCTGGAAACACCATATATTTT.

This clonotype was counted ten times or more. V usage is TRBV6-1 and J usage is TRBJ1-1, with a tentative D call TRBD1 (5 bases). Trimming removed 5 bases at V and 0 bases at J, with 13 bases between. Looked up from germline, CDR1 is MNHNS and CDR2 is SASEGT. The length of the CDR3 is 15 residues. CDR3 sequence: CASSLGPTLNTEAFF. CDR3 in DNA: TGTGCCAGCAGTTTGGGACCCACCTTGAACACTGAAGCTTTCTTT.

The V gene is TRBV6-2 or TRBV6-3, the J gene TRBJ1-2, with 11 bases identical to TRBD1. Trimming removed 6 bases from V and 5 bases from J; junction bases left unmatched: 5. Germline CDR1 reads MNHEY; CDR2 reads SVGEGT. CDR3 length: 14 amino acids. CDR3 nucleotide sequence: TGTGCCAGCAGCAGGACAGGGGGCGGATATGGCTACACCTTC. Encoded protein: CASSRTGGGYGYTF.

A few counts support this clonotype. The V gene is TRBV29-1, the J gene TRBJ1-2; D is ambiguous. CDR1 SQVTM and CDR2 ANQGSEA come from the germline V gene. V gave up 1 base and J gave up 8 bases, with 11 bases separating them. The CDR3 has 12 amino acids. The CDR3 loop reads CSVEVGQWGYTF. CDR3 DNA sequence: TGCAGCGTTGAAGTAGGCCAATGGGGCTACACCTTC.